The next 27 T cell receptor beta chains were all read from a single sample in a study of cytomegalovirus exposure and HLA in healthy donors. PCR was performed using 60 Vbeta and 13 Jbeta primers. Sequencing was performed with immunoSEQ multiplex PCR; in TCRdb, only in-frame clones are kept and a portion is missing. There are roughly 190,000 clones in the sample, with less than 0.95% held by the top ten. The specimen was PBMCs. Receptor source: a woman aged 18-29 years in good health and CMV-seropositive.

The chain uses TRBV6-1 and TRBJ1-5; weak D call: TRBD1 (5 bases). Germline CDR1 is MNHNS and CDR2 is SASEGT. V lost 3 bases and J lost 3, with 18 bases in between. The CDR3 spans 17 residues. CDR3 nucleotide sequence: TGTGCCAGCAGTGAGGGCAGGGCGTTTCAGGACAATCAGCCCCAGCATTTT. Its translation is CASSEGRAFQDNQPQHF.

The J gene is TRBJ2-3, the V gene TRBV7-2, with TRBD2 as a possible D gene (6 bases). The CDR3 has 12 amino acids. Germline V gene sequence: CDR1 SGHTA, CDR2 FQGNSA. V dropped 5 bases and J dropped 6 bases, with 9 bases sitting between them. The CDR3 loop reads CASSARGDTQYF. Written as DNA, the CDR3 is TGTGCCAGCAGCGCTCGGGGGGATACGCAGTATTTT.

The chain uses TRBV10-3 and TRBJ2-3; 10 bases map to TRBD2. Germline V CDR1 and CDR2: ENHRY, SYGVKD. The CDR3 extends over 14 amino acids. With V trimmed by 5 bases and J by 10 bases, 9 bases remained unmatched. CDR3 amino acids: CAISPTSGDGSQYF. CDR3 bases: TGTGCCATCAGTCCTACTAGCGGGGACGGATCGCAGTATTTT.

The chain employs TRBV6-6 and TRBJ1-2, with D possibly TRBD1 on 5 matching bases. With 7 bases removed from V and 4 bases from J, the gap between germline ends came to 13 bases. Germline V lookup: CDR1 MNHNY, CDR2 SVGAGI (reference sequence). CDR3 length: 13 amino acids. DNA of the CDR3: TGTGCCAGCACCATCGACAGTTCCTATGGCTACACCTTC. Translation gives CASTIDSSYGYTF.

The V call is TRBV19, the J call TRBJ2-2; 13 nucleotides line up with TRBD2. The length of the CDR3 is 17 residues. V trimming: 5 bases; J trimming: 3 bases; junction bases outside the gene matches: 6. Germline V CDR1 and CDR2: LNHDA, SQIVND (reference sequence). The CDR3 nucleotides are TGTGCCAGTAGTCCTGGACTAGCGGGAGCTTACACCGGGGAGCTGTTTTTT. It translates to CASSPGLAGAYTGELFF.

V gene TRBV4-1 combines with J gene TRBJ2-1; 12 nucleotides line up with TRBD2. Germline CDR1 is MGHRA and CDR2 is YSYEKL. V shed 3 bases and J 4 bases; nucleotides not matched to a gene: 1. The CDR3 length is 15 residues. The CDR3 spells CASSQGLAGYNEQFF. DNA for the CDR3: TGCGCCAGCAGCCAGGGACTAGCGGGTTACAATGAGCAGTTCTTC.

The chain carries TRBV19 and TRBJ1-2; no firm D call. V shed 5 bases and J shed 5 bases, with 18 bases lying between them. Germline loops: CDR1 LNHDA, CDR2 SQIVND (reference sequence). CDR3 size: 15 residues. For the CDR3, the DNA is TGTGCCAGTAGTCCCGACGGGGTTAACTTATATGGCTACACCTTC. Translated, it gives CASSPDGVNLYGYTF.

V gene TRBV7-2 combines with J gene TRBJ1-2, with D hard to call. The V end was cut by 5 bases, the J end by 0 bases, with 13 bases between. CDR3 length: 15 amino acids. Germline V gene lookup returns CDR1 SGHTA and CDR2 FQGNSA. CDR3 coding DNA: TGTGCCAGCAGCCCCGGTAGTACGACTAACTATGGCTACACCTTC. Protein sequence: CASSPGSTTNYGYTF.

V gene TRBV6-5 combines with J gene TRBJ2-5; 7 bases agree with TRBD1. V was pared by 6 bases and J by 5 bases, with 9 bases of the junction left unmatched. Germline values: CDR1 MNHEY, CDR2 SVGAGI. The CDR3 covers 14 residues. This CDR3 is CASSRRDREETQYF. Written as DNA, the CDR3 is TGTGCCAGCAGCCGACGAGACAGGGAGGAGACCCAGTACTTC.

The V call is TRBV30, the J call TRBJ2-1, with 9 bases aligning to TRBD2. The CDR3 loop spans 16 amino acids. Germline V gene sequence: CDR1 GTSNPN, CDR2 SVGIG (reference sequence). V dropped 4 bases and J dropped 4; count of bases not matched to a gene: 11. The CDR3 sequence is CAWNGWREGTYNEQFF. DNA for the CDR3: TGTGCCTGGAATGGCTGGCGGGAGGGGACGTACAATGAGCAGTTCTTC.

The chain recombines TRBV19 with TRBJ1-5; D is ambiguous. Trimming pared 4 bases from V and 4 bases from J, leaving 14 bases between. The CDR3 loop spans 15 amino acids. Germline-derived CDR1 and CDR2 are LNHDA and SQIVND (reference sequence). CDR3 sequence (DNA): TGTGCCAGTAGTAATTTCGGGAGCGGGAATCAGCCCCAGCATTTT. The encoded protein is CASSNFGSGNQPQHF.

The chain has TRBV7-9 and TRBJ2-7, with 11 bases matching TRBD1. Germline V lookup: CDR1 SEHNR, CDR2 FQNEAQ (reference sequence). The CDR3 is 14 residues long. The V and J ends lost 2 bases and 6 bases, in that order; junction bases with no gene match: 3. This CDR3 reads CASSLRDRGSEQYF. The CDR3, as DNA: TGTGCCAGCAGCTTACGGGACAGGGGGTCCGAGCAGTACTTC.

The chain links TRBV18 to TRBJ2-5; 12 bases map to TRBD2. CDR1 is KGHSH and CDR2 is LQKENI in the germline V gene. J was trimmed by 5 bases and V by 3 bases; bases with no gene match: 7. The CDR3 has 16 residues. CDR3 DNA: TGTGCCAGCTCACCCCTAGCGGGGGGGCCCCGGGAGACCCAGTACTTC. Protein product: CASSPLAGGPRETQYF.

The chain uses TRBV29-1 and TRBJ1-2, with D unclear. The germline gives CDR1 SQVTM, CDR2 ANQGSEA. V was clipped by 4 bases and J by 4 bases, with 13 bases between them. CDR3 length: 13 residues. CDR3 loop: CSVGNSRSYGYTF. In DNA, the CDR3 is TGCAGCGTTGGTAACAGCAGATCCTATGGCTACACCTTC.

The V gene is TRBV9, the J gene TRBJ2-3; D perhaps matches TRBD2 (6 bases). Germline V gene sequence: CDR1 SGDLS, CDR2 YYNGEE. The CDR3 sequence is 15 residues long. Trimming cost V 0 bases and J 1 base, with 9 bases left between them. CDR3 coding DNA: TGTGCCAGCAGCGTAGTTCCGGGAGGCACAGATACGCAGTATTTT. Its protein product is CASSVVPGGTDTQYF.

The rearrangement joins TRBV7-8 to TRBJ1-2; 7 bases are shared with TRBD1. The V and J ends lost 5 bases and 7 bases, in that order; junction bases with no gene match: 13. Germline V gene data show CDR1 as SGHVS and CDR2 as FQNEAQ. The CDR3 loop spans 15 amino acids. Here the CDR3 reads CASSPRTRTGGGYTF. In DNA, the CDR3 is TGTGCCAGCAGCCCTCGTACCCGGACAGGCGGTGGCTACACCTTC.

The rearrangement joins TRBV21-1 to TRBJ2-7; TRBD1 reflects the table's D call only, with no check against the DNA. TRBV21-1 is described as a pseudogene. The CDR3 is made up of 14 amino acids. Here the CDR3 reads CASSNLGVSYEQYF. The CDR3 bases are TGTGCCAGCAGCAACCTAGGGGTATCCTACGAGCAGTACTTC.

The J gene is TRBJ2-5, the V gene TRBV2; 9 bases are a match to TRBD1. CDR1 SNHLY and CDR2 FYNNEI come from the germline V gene. The CDR3 sequence is 15 residues long. The ends lost 3 bases at V and 4 bases at J; junction bases unmatched: 6. The CDR3, as DNA: TGTGCCAGCAGTGACGGGACAGGGAGGGGAGAGACCCAGTACTTC. This codes for CASSDGTGRGETQYF.

The chain has TRBV11-2 and TRBJ1-1; D not resolved. The V end was cut by 5 bases, the J end by 4 bases, with 11 bases between. The CDR3 is 13 amino acids. Germline CDR1 is SGHAT and CDR2 is FQNNGV. The DNA of the CDR3 is TGTGCCAGCAGCACTTCGACTGGCACTGAAGCTTTCTTT. Encoded protein: CASSTSTGTEAFF.

This chain joins TRBV11-3 and TRBJ1-3; D remains ambiguous. The CDR3 spans 15 residues. V was cut by 3 bases and J by 0 bases, with 9 bases left in between. Germline-derived CDR1 and CDR2 are SGHNT and YENEEA. CDR3 nucleotides: TGTGCCAGCAGCTTTTTCGGGAACTCTGGAAACACCATATATTTT. This sequence encodes CASSFFGNSGNTIYF. Full variable domain (remainder filled in from reference TRBV11-3 and TRBJ1-3): EAGVVQSPRYKIIEKKQPVAFWCNPISGHNTLYWYLQNLGQGPELLIRYENEEAVDDSQLPKDRFSAERLKGVDSTLKIQPAELGDSAVYLCASSFFGNSGNTIYFGEGSWLTVV.

This chain connects TRBV10-3 to TRBJ1-2, with a weak D call TRBD1 (6 bases). V was pared by 5 bases and J by 1 base, with 23 bases between. CDR3 length equals 18 residues. Germline-derived CDR1 and CDR2 are ENHRY and SYGVKD. The CDR3 is CAISTKTDSRGFNYGYTF. CDR3 coding DNA: TGTGCCATCAGTACCAAAACCGATTCCAGGGGCTTTAACTATGGCTACACCTTC.

The chain employs TRBV4-1 and TRBJ2-7; no definite D call. V lost 0 bases and J lost 1, with 10 bases in between. This CDR3 has 15 residues. Germline V gene data show CDR1 as MGHRA and CDR2 as YSYEKL. As DNA, the CDR3 is TGCGCCAGCAGCCAAGACTGGCAGGCGTCCTACGAGCAGTACTTC. This translates into CASSQDWQASYEQYF.

This sequence joins TRBV4-1 and TRBJ1-5; 9 nucleotides line up with TRBD1. This CDR3 spans 16 amino acids. Trimming took 6 bases from V and 1 from J; bases not matched to a gene: 7. From germline, CDR1 is MGHRA and CDR2 YSYEKL. In nucleotides, the CDR3 is TGCGCCAGCAGACTTACAGGGGGCACGAGCAATCAGCCCCAGCATTTT. Translated: CASRLTGGTSNQPQHF.

The gene calls are TRBV19 and TRBJ1-2; possible D gene TRBD1, 5 bases. This CDR3 region has 13 residues. CDR1 and CDR2 (germline): LNHDA, SQIVND (reference sequence). V shed 5 bases and J shed 1 base, with 8 bases lying between them. CDR3 residues: CASSWGLNYGYTF. CDR3 in DNA: TGTGCCAGTAGTTGGGGACTTAACTATGGCTACACCTTC.

V gene TRBV13 combines with J gene TRBJ1-5, with 9 bases lining up with TRBD1. The V gene's germline CDR1 is PRHDT and CDR2 FYEKMQ (reference sequence). The V gene end was trimmed by 5 bases and the J gene end by 7 bases; junction bases not matched to a gene: 6. This CDR3 region has 14 residues. CDR3 sequence: CASSPGTGQQPQHF. The CDR3 nucleotides read TGTGCCAGCAGCCCCGGGACAGGGCAACAGCCCCAGCATTTT.

The chain joins TRBV6-5 to TRBJ1-1, with 8 bases aligning to TRBD1. Germline V gene sequence: CDR1 MNHEY, CDR2 SVGAGI. The CDR3 runs to 16 residues. With 0 bases clipped from V and 4 bases from J, the junction kept 7 bases outside the gene matches. The CDR3, as DNA: TGTGCCAGCAGTTACTCGACAGGGGAGCGTGTCACTGAAGCTTTCTTT. Its protein is CASSYSTGERVTEAFF.

The CDR3 reads CASSPPNVGEETQYF. In DNA form, the CDR3 reads TGTGCCAGCTCACCACCTAACGTCGGTGAGGAGACCCAGTACTTC. The chain combines TRBV18 with TRBJ2-5; D uncertain. With 0 bases removed from V and 5 bases from J, the gap between germline ends came to 13 bases. Germline V lookup: CDR1 KGHSH, CDR2 LQKENI. This CDR3 has 15 residues. The full variable domain, with the rest looked up from reference TRBV18 and TRBJ2-5, is NAGVMQNPRHLVRRRGQEARLRCSPMKGHSHVYWYRQLPEEGLKFMVYLQKENIIDESGMPKERFSAEFPKEGPSILRIQQVVRGDSAAYFCASSPPNVGEETQYFGPGTRLLVL.